The 27 T cell receptor beta chains below were found in one sample sequenced in a study of CD8+ T cells in alopecia areata. RNA extraction and reverse transcription yielded cDNA as sequencing template. The table came from immunoSEQ multiplex PCR; TCRdb's copy has only in-frame clones and leaves some out. This repertoire holds about 300,000 clones, and none appear only once. The study sorted pooled cutaneous lymph node cells by CD4, CD8alpha, NKG2D, NKG2ACE and other markers. Specimen: CD4+ T cells sorted from a lymph node. These receptors all come from a C3H/HeJ mouse with alopecia areata. Mouse strain MHC haplotype: H2-k.

Only a few counts were recorded for this clone. The genes and germline here are from mouse. The read is 4 residues too short to cover the CDR3 end, so that end is filled in from the germline J gene. At the DNA level, this CDR3 is encoded by other sequences in the same sample as well. V usage is TRBV19 and J usage is TRBJ2-5; perhaps TRBD1 as D (5 bases). CDR1 is FNHDT, CDR2 SITEND, per germline (reference sequence). This CDR3 has 13 residues. The germline V and J ends were trimmed by 2 bases and 2 bases, with 6 bases remaining between them. The covered CDR3 bases are TGTGCCAGCAGTATTGACAGCCAAGAC. Translating it yields CASSIDSQD. The CDR3 in full is CASSIDSQDTQYF. Combining the CDR3 with reference TRBV19 and TRBJ2-5 gives the whole variable domain GGIITQTPKFLIGQEGQKLTLKCQQNFNHDTMYWYRQDSGKGLRLIYYSITENDLQKGDLSEGYDASREKKSSFSLTVTSAQKNEMAVFLCASSIDSQDTQYFGPGTRLLVL.

Details on this clone: Germline and genes here are mouse. The CDR3 is cut off 3 residues early in the read; its end comes from the germline J gene. The rearrangement joins TRBV13-1 to TRBJ1-6; unclear D gene. TRBJ1-6 is filed as an ORF, its function uncertain. Trimming cost V 0 bases and J 7 bases, with 8 bases left between them. Germline V gene data show CDR1 as NSHNY and CDR2 as SYGAGN. The CDR3 covers 14 residues. CDR3: CASSDATANSPLYF. The covered CDR3 bases are TGTGCCAGCAGTGATGCAACAGCAAATTCGCCC.

This clone has just a few counts. Gene names refer to mouse genes. The CDR3 extends 4 residues past the end of the read, so its final part is completed from the germline J gene. The chain is built from TRBV1 and TRBJ2-3, with TRBD2 matching over 9 bases. J lost 3 bases, V lost 5 bases, and 9 bases had no gene match. Germline CDR1 NSQYPW, CDR2 LRSPGD (reference sequence). This CDR3 has 16 residues. CDR3 region: CTCSPPTGGSAETLYF. Partial CDR3 DNA: TGCACCTGCAGTCCACCTACTGGGGGGTCGGCAGAA.

In the case of this clone: The genes are named according to mouse. Sequencing ends 4 residues short of the CDR3 end; the germline J gene provides the rest. The J gene is TRBJ2-1, the V gene TRBV19, with a tentative D call TRBD1 (6 bases). This CDR3 spans 13 amino acids. With 3 bases removed from V and 6 bases from J, the gap between germline ends came to 10 bases. From germline, CDR1 is FNHDT and CDR2 SITEND (reference sequence). The CDR3 bases that were read are TGTGCCAGCAGTAAGAAGGGGGTTGCT. Residues: CASSKKGVA. In full, the CDR3 is CASSKKGVAEQFF.

Notes on this clone: Gene names and germline refer to mouse. The CDR3 bases that were read are TGTGCCAGCGGTGGACAGGGGAGCACA. This codes for CASGGQGST. The entire CDR3 reads CASGGQGSTEVFF. The chain has TRBV13-2 and TRBJ1-1, with 8 bases aligning to TRBD1. The read gets to within 4 residues of the CDR3 end, and the germline J gene fills in the rest. This CDR3 has 13 amino acids. CDR1 NNHNN and CDR2 SYGAGS come from the germline V gene (reference sequence). V was pared by 3 bases and J by 4 bases, with 2 bases of the junction left unmatched.

This clone has a handful of counts. The genes are named according to mouse. Read sequence stops 4 residues before the CDR3 end, and the germline J gene provides the missing end. The rearrangement links TRBV17 to TRBJ1-2; no firm D call. Looked up from germline, CDR1 is MNHDT and CDR2 is YYDKIL. CDR3 length equals 13 residues. The V gene lost 3 bases and the J gene lost 0 bases, with 5 bases spanning the gap. This chain's CDR3 is CASSSWANSDYTF. The CDR3 DNA, read in part, is TGTGCTAGCAGTAGTTGGGCAAACTCC.

A word on this clone: Gene names denote mouse genes. The read terminates 4 residues ahead of where the CDR3 ends, so the germline J gene completes it. Other DNA sequences within the sample encode an identical CDR3. The chain employs TRBV1 and TRBJ2-3, with TRBD2 identical over 9 bases. CDR1 and CDR2 (germline): NSQYPW, LRSPGD (reference sequence). The CDR3 is 15 residues long. The J segment lost 3 bases and the V segment lost 3 bases, leaving 4 bases of the junction unmatched. The CDR3 loop reads CTCSAGGAGAETLYF. The DNA read from the CDR3 is TGCACCTGCAGTGCTGGGGGGGCGGGGGCAGAA.

About this clone itself: The gene names here belong to mouse. The observed sequence ends 4 residues before the CDR3 terminus, with the missing tail filled in from the germline J gene. The chain combines TRBV31 with TRBJ2-3; possible D gene TRBD1, 6 bases. The length of the CDR3 is 14 residues. Trimming pared 1 base from V and 1 base from J, leaving 9 bases between. From germline, CDR1 is GKSSPN and CDR2 SITVG. The CDR3 is CAWSQGVGAETLYF. The sequenced part of the CDR3 DNA is TGTGCCTGGAGTCAGGGGGTGGGTGCAGAA.

This clone was seen a handful of times. Mouse gene names apply. Coverage ceases 4 residues before the CDR3 finishes, and the germline J gene fills in the end. This chain uses TRBV19 with TRBJ2-2; D is undetermined. This CDR3 is 14 amino acids long. Trimming cost V 2 bases and J 1 base, with 6 bases left between them. Germline V gene sequence: CDR1 FNHDT, CDR2 SITEND (reference sequence). The CDR3 loop is CASSIKGNTGQLYF. CDR3 DNA, as far as it was read: TGTGCCAGCAGTATCAAGGGAAACACCGGG. The full variable domain, with the rest looked up from reference TRBV19 and TRBJ2-2, is GGIITQTPKFLIGQEGQKLTLKCQQNFNHDTMYWYRQDSGKGLRLIYYSITENDLQKGDLSEGYDASREKKSSFSLTVTSAQKNEMAVFLCASSIKGNTGQLYFGEGSKLTVL.

A word on this clone: Germline and genes: mouse. The CDR3 end lies 4 residues beyond the end of the read and is filled in from the germline J gene. Within the sample, other DNA sequences also encode this same CDR3. The V call is TRBV19, the J call TRBJ2-2; TRBD1 matches at 7 bases. The CDR3 totals 14 residues. The junction had 5 bases not matched to a gene; V was cut back by 5 bases and J by 4 bases. Germline CDR1 and CDR2: FNHDT and SITEND (reference sequence). The CDR3 protein is CASRRQGGTGQLYF. The covered CDR3 bases are TGTGCCAGCAGACGACAGGGAGGCACCGGG. Full variable domain (rest looked up from reference TRBV19 and TRBJ2-2): GGIITQTPKFLIGQEGQKLTLKCQQNFNHDTMYWYRQDSGKGLRLIYYSITENDLQKGDLSEGYDASREKKSSFSLTVTSAQKNEMAVFLCASRRQGGTGQLYFGEGSKLTVL.

For this clone: Each gene name is a mouse one. The read finishes 4 residues shy of the CDR3 end, and the germline J gene is used to complete it. The genes are TRBV19 and TRBJ2-5; D not certain. The germline gives CDR1 FNHDT, CDR2 SITEND (reference sequence). There are 12 residues in the CDR3. The CDR3 loop reads CASKTSEDTQYF. Partial CDR3 DNA: TGTGCCAGCAAGACATCGGAGGAC.

About this clone: Here the gene names and germline are mouse. Read sequence stops 4 residues before the CDR3 end, and the germline J gene provides the missing end. The rearrangement uses TRBV13-3 and TRBJ1-2, with D tentatively TRBD1 (5 bases). V dropped 1 base and J dropped 2 bases, with 12 bases sitting between them. The CDR3 spans 15 residues. Germline loops: CDR1 NNHDY, CDR2 SYVADS. The CDR3 here is CASSDRAGKNSDYTF. The sequenced CDR3 bases are TGTGCCAGCAGTGATAGGGCAGGGAAGAACTCC.

Comments on this clone: The gene symbols are mouse symbols. The read ends 4 residues before the CDR3 terminus; that terminus is restored from the germline J gene. The chain couples TRBV1 to TRBJ1-1; 7 bases line up with TRBD1. V gave up 1 base and J gave up 3 bases; unmatched junction bases: 5. Germline CDR1 is NSQYPW and CDR2 is LRSPGD (reference sequence). This CDR3 region has 15 residues. The CDR3 is CTCSAGTGVDTEVFF. The sequenced part of the CDR3 DNA is TGCACCTGCAGTGCAGGTACAGGGGTGGACACA.

On this clone: Gene labels here are mouse ones. The read ends 4 residues shy of where the CDR3 ends; the end is completed using the germline J gene. Other DNA sequences in the same sample also yield this CDR3. The gene calls are TRBV19 and TRBJ2-3, with D possibly TRBD1 on 5 matching bases. The germline V gene has CDR1 FNHDT and CDR2 SITEND (reference sequence). The CDR3 spans 14 residues. Trimming cost V 2 bases and J 1 base, with 8 bases left between them. The CDR3 spells CASSIGGGAETLYF. The CDR3 bases that were read are TGTGCCAGCAGTATTGGAGGGGGTGCAGAA.

This clone turned up a few times. Gene names and germline refer to mouse. The read falls 4 residues short of the CDR3 end, and the missing part is taken from the germline J gene. The V gene is TRBV13-1, the J gene TRBJ2-1; maybe TRBD2 (7 bases). The germline CDR1 and CDR2 sequences are NSHNY and SYGAGN. Trimming removed 5 bases from V and 1 base from J, with 16 bases in between. The CDR3 covers 16 residues. CDR3 in amino acids: CASSVPGGPNYAEQFF. The part of the CDR3 DNA that was read is TGTGCCAGCAGCGTCCCTGGGGGCCCGAACTATGCT.

This clone was detected ten times or more. Genes and germline are mouse. The read ends 3 residues before the CDR3 terminus; that terminus is restored from the germline J gene. The rearrangement uses TRBV5 and TRBJ1-6, with a tentative D call TRBD1 (6 bases). TRBJ1-6 is annotated as an ORF whose role is uncertain. Trimming removed 1 base at V and 0 bases at J, with 7 bases between. Germline V gene lookup returns CDR1 LGHNA and CDR2 YNLKQL (reference sequence). CDR3 size: 16 residues. CDR3 protein: CASSQGTDSYNSPLYF. Incomplete CDR3 DNA: TGTGCCAGCAGCCAAGGGACAGATTCCTATAATTCGCCC.

This clone was recorded a few times. Gene names follow the mouse nomenclature. Sequencing ends 4 residues short of the CDR3 end; the germline J gene provides the rest. This chain joins TRBV19 and TRBJ2-1; TRBD1 is a possible D gene (5 bases). CDR1 and CDR2 from the germline V gene are FNHDT and SITEND (reference sequence). CDR3 length equals 14 residues. Between the trimmed V and J ends, which lost 6 bases and 4 bases, there was a span of 14 bases. The CDR3 DNA, read in part, is TGTGCCAGCAAACCATCGGACAATTATGCT. This translates into CASKPSDNYA. The whole CDR3 sequence reads CASKPSDNYAEQFF.

This clone was seen a handful of times. The listed genes are named as in mouse. The read ends 4 residues before the CDR3 terminus; that terminus is restored from the germline J gene. V and J are TRBV31 and TRBJ2-3; weak D call: TRBD2 (6 bases). CDR3 length: 14 residues. Trimming left V 7 bases short and J 0 bases short, with 14 bases between. CDR1 and CDR2 (germline): GKSSPN, SITVG. CDR3 sequence reads: CAYRRDLSAETLYF. CDR3 bases read: TGTGCCTACCGCCGGGACTTAAGTGCAGAA.

This clone was picked up a small number of times. Here the gene names and germline are mouse. The DNA ends 4 residues before the CDR3 does, and the rest of the CDR3 is filled in from the germline J gene. The same CDR3 can be traced to other DNA sequences in this sample. The chain has TRBV13-3 and TRBJ2-3; tentatively, D is TRBD2 (7 bases). Trimming took 2 bases from V and 0 from J, leaving 10 bases between them. The CDR3 runs to 15 residues. The germline gives CDR1 NNHDY, CDR2 SYVADS. CDR3 DNA, as far as it was read: TGTGCCAGCAGTGAAGGGGGGGGGAGTGCAGAA. As protein: CASSEGGGSAE. The CDR3, in full, reads CASSEGGGSAETLYF.

This clone appeared a few times. Mouse gene names and germline throughout. Read coverage stops 4 residues before the CDR3 terminus; the germline J gene supplies the remainder. The J gene is TRBJ2-7, the V gene TRBV31, with 10 nucleotides matching TRBD2. This CDR3 has 14 residues. The germline CDR1 and CDR2 sequences are GKSSPN and SITVG. The CDR3 sequence is CAWRSGTGDYEQYF. Incomplete CDR3 DNA: TGTGCCTGGAGATCCGGGACTGGGGATTAT.

This clone was seen a handful of times. Germline and genes: mouse. The sequenced fragment ends 4 residues before the CDR3 boundary, so the rest is inferred from the germline J gene. J is TRBJ2-3 and V is TRBV13-2; 9 bases map to TRBD2. The CDR3 extends over 15 amino acids. CDR1 is NNHNN and CDR2 is SYGAGS in the germline V gene (reference sequence). After removal of 3 bases from V and 2 bases from J, the junction contained 4 bases not matched to a gene. CDR3 DNA, as far as it was read: TGTGCCAGCGGTGCCCGACTGGGGGATGCAGAA. Amino acid sequence: CASGARLGDAE. The CDR3 as a whole reads CASGARLGDAETLYF.

This clone appeared many times. Gene names are the mouse ones. The read is 4 residues too short to cover the CDR3 end, so that end is filled in from the germline J gene. Additional DNA sequences in this sample encode the identical CDR3. The genes are TRBV17 and TRBJ2-5; 10 nucleotides match TRBD2. The germline CDR1 and CDR2 sequences are MNHDT and YYDKIL. The CDR3 is 15 amino acids. The junction had 0 bases not matched to a gene; V was cut back by 2 bases and J by 1 base. Partial CDR3 DNA: TGTGCTAGCAGTAGAACTGGGGGGGACCAAGAC. It translates to CASSRTGGDQD. The full CDR3 is CASSRTGGDQDTQYF.

About this clone: The germline and genes are mouse ones. The sequenced fragment ends 4 residues before the CDR3 boundary, so the rest is inferred from the germline J gene. The chain joins TRBV5 to TRBJ2-5; TRBD2 is a possible D gene (6 bases). Germline CDR1 LGHNA, CDR2 YNLKQL (reference sequence). The length of the CDR3 is 15 residues. Trimming cost V 0 bases and J 1 base, with 8 bases left between them. The sequenced part of the CDR3 DNA is TGTGCCAGCAGCCAAGATCGGGGGGACCAAGAC. This gives the protein CASSQDRGDQD. The entire CDR3 sequence reads CASSQDRGDQDTQYF.

This clone was detected a few times. Germline and genes here are mouse. Sequencing ends 4 residues short of the CDR3 end; the germline J gene provides the rest. Other DNA variants within this sample encode the same CDR3. V gene TRBV5 combines with J gene TRBJ2-3, with 9 bases matching TRBD2. V gave up 1 base and J gave up 0 bases; unmatched junction bases: 5. The CDR3 covers 17 residues. The V gene's germline CDR1 is LGHNA and CDR2 YNLKQL (reference sequence). CDR3 sequence: CASSQVTGGSSAETLYF. CDR3 bases read: TGTGCCAGCAGCCAAGTAACTGGGGGGTCTAGTGCAGAA.

About this clone: Gene labels here are mouse ones. Read coverage stops 4 residues before the CDR3 terminus; the germline J gene supplies the remainder. The chain recombines TRBV14 with TRBJ2-5; 7 bases are shared with TRBD1. This CDR3 comprises 14 residues. CDR1 is SGHDT, CDR2 FRDEAV, per germline. Unmatched junction bases numbered 6, after V lost 5 bases and J lost 3 bases. CDR3 in amino acids: CASRHRGPQDTQYF. The sequenced CDR3 bases are TGTGCCAGCAGGCACAGGGGTCCTCAAGAC.

Concerning this clone itself: Gene names denote mouse genes. Read data end 3 residues before the CDR3 end; the end is taken from the germline J gene. V usage is TRBV19 and J usage is TRBJ1-6, with D possibly being TRBD1 (6 bases). TRBJ1-6 is reported as an ORF; its role is uncertain. Trimming took off 0 bases at V and 1 base at J, with 11 bases between the two ends. Germline V gene sequence: CDR1 FNHDT, CDR2 SITEND (reference sequence). The CDR3 has 17 amino acids. The CDR3 loop is CASSIGPGGSYNSPLYF. The covered CDR3 bases are TGTGCCAGCAGTATAGGACCGGGGGGCTCCTATAATTCGCCC.

Concerning this clone itself: Gene names are mouse gene names. The sequence runs out 3 residues before the end of the CDR3; the remainder is reconstructed from the germline J gene. J is TRBJ1-6 and V is TRBV19; D may be TRBD1 (5 bases). TRBJ1-6 carries the ORF label, with uncertain function. V was shortened by 2 bases and J by 7 bases, with 13 bases between the two germline ends. The CDR3 contains 15 residues. Germline-derived CDR1 and CDR2 are FNHDT and SITEND (reference sequence). The CDR3 reads CASSMVGGRNSPLYF. CDR3 bases read: TGTGCCAGCAGTATGGTTGGGGGGAGGAATTCGCCC.